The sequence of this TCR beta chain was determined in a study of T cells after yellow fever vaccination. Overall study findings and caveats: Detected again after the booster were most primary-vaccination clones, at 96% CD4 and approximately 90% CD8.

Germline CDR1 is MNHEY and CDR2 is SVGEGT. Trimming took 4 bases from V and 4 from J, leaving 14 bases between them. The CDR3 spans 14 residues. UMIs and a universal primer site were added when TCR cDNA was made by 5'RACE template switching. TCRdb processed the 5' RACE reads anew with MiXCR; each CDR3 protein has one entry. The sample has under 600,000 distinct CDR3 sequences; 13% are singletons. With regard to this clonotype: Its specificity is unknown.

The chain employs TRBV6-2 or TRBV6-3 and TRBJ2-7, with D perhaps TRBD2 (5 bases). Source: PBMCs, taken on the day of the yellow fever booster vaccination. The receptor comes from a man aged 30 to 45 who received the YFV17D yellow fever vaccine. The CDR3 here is CASSSPGDFYEQYF. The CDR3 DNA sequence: TGTGCCAGCAGTTCCCCCGGGGATTTTTACGAGCAGTACTTC.